This T cell receptor (beta chain) emerged from a study of blood T cell repertoires in COVID-19. Study-level background: In each case, the material was cDNA or gDNA derived from T cells, B-cell-depleted T cells, or PBMCs.

Germline V gives CDR1 SNHLY, CDR2 FYNNEI. This CDR3 has 15 amino acids. V dropped 6 bases and J dropped 8 bases, with 20 bases sitting between them. Methods used by the authors: How many nucleated cells were present was estimated from reference gene primer amplification. Clones were read by immunoSEQ multiplex PCR, and TCRdb kept only the in-frame ones, dropping some. That table supplies the V and J calls and clone size; D and trimming were determined from the DNA. The data hold over 100,000 clones, with roughly 84% observed a single time. This clone has only one observation. The specimen sequenced was peripheral blood. The V and J genes are TRBV2 and TRBJ2-1, with TRBD2 as a possible D gene (6 bases). This TCR was recovered from a woman aged 70-85 years with acute or convalescent COVID-19. In DNA, the CDR3 is TGTGCCAGCAGGAGCCGACTAGTCTCCGAAGATGAGCAGTTCTTC. The encoded protein is CASRSRLVSEDEQFF.